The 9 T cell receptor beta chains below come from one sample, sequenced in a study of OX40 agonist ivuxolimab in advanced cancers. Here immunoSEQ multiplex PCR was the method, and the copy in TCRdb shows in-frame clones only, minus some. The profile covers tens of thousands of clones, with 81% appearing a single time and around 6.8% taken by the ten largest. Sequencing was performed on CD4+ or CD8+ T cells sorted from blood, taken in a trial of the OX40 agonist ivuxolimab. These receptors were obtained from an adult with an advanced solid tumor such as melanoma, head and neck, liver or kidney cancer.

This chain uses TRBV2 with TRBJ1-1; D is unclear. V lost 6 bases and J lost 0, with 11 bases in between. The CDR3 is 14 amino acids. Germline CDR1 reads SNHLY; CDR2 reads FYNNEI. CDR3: CASRPAEVNTEAFF. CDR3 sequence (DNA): TGTGCCAGCAGGCCCGCCGAGGTGAACACTGAAGCTTTCTTT.

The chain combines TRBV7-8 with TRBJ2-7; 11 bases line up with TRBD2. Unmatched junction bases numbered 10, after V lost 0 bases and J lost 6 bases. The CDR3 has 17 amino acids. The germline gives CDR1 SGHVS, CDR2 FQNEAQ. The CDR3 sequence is CASSLALRLAGLGEQYF. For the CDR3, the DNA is TGTGCCAGCAGCTTAGCCTTGAGACTAGCGGGGTTAGGCGAGCAGTACTTC. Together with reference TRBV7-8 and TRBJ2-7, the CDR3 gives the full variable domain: GAGVSQSPRYKVAKRGQDVALRCDPISGHVSLFWYQQALGQGPEFLTYFQNEAQLDKSGLPSDRFFAERPEGSVSTLKIQRTQQEDSAVYLCASSLALRLAGLGEQYFGPGTRLTVT.

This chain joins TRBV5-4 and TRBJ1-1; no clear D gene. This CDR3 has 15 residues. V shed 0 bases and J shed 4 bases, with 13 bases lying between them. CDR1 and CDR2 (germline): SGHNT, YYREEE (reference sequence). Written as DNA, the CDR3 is TGTGCCAGCAGCTTGGCCGAGTCCGGGAGCACTGAAGCTTTCTTT. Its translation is CASSLAESGSTEAFF.

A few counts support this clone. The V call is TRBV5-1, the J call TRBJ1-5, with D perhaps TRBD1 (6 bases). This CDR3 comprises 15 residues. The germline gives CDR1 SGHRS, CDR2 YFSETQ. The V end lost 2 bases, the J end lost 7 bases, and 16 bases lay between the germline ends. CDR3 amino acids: CASSFEGGYMQPQHF. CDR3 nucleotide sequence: TGCGCCAGCAGCTTTGAGGGGGGCTATATGCAGCCCCAGCATTTT.

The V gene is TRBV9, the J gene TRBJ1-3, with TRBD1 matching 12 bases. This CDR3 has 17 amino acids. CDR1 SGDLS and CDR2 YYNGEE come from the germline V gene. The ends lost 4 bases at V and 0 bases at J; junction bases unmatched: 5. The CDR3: CASSQGTGGFSGNTIYF. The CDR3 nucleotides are TGTGCCAGCAGCCAAGGGACAGGGGGCTTCTCTGGAAACACCATATATTTT.

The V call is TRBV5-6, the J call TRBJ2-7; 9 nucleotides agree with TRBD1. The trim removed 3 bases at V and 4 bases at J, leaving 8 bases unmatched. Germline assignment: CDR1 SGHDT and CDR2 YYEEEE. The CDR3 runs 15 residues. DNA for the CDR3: TGTGCCAGCAGCTGGTTACAGGGGGCTGTATACGAGCAGTACTTC. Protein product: CASSWLQGAVYEQYF.

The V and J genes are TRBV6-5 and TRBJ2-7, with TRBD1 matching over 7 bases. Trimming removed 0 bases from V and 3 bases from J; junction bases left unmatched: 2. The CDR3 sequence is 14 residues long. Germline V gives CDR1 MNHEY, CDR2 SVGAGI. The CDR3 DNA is TGTGCCAGCAGTTACTCGAGGACAGGCTACGAGCAGTACGTC. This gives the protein CASSYSRTGYEQYV.

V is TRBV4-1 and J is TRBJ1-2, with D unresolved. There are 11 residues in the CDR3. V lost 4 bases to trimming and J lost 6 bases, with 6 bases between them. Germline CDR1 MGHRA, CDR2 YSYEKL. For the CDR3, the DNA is TGCGCCAGCAGCCTCGGCAATGGCTACACCTTC. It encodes CASSLGNGYTF.

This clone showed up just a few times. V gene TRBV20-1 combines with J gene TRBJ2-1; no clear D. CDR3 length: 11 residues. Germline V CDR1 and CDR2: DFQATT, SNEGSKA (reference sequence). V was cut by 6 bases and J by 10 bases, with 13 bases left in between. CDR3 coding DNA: TGCAGTGCCCCCGGGCTAGGCGAGCAGTTCTTC. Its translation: CSAPGLGEQFF.